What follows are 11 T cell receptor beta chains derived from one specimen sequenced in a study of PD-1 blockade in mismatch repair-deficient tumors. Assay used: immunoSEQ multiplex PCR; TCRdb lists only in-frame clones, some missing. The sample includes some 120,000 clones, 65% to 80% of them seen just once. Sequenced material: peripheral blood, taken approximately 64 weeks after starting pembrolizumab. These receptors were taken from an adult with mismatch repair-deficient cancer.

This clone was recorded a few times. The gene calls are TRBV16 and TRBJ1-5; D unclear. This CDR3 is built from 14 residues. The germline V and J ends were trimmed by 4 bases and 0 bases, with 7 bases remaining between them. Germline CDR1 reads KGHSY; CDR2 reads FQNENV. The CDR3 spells CASSRSASNQPQHF. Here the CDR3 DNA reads TGTGCCAGCAGCCGGTCGGCTAGCAATCAGCCCCAGCATTTT.

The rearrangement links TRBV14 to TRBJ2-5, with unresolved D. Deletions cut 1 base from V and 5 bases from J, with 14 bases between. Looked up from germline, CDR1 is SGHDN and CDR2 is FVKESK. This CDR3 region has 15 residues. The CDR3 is CASSQVGSGWETQYF. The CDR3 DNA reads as TGTGCCAGCAGCCAAGTCGGGTCCGGGTGGGAGACCCAGTACTTC.

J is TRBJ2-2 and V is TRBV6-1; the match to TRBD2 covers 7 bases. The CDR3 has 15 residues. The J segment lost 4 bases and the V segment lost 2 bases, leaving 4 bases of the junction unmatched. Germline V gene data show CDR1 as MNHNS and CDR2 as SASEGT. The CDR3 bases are TGTGCCAGCAGTGAAAGGGAGGGTTTCACCGGGGAGCTGTTTTTT. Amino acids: CASSEREGFTGELFF.

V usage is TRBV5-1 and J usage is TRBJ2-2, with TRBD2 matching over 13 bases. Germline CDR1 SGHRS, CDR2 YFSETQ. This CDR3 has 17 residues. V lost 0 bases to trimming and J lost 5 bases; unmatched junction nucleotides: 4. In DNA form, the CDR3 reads TGCGCCAGCAGCTTGGGACTAGCGGGAGGCGGAACCGGGGAGCTGTTTTTT. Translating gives CASSLGLAGGGTGELFF.

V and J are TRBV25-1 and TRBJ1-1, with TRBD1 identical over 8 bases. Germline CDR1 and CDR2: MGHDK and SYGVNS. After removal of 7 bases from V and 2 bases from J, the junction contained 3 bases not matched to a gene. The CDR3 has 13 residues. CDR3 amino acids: CASMDRVNTEAFF. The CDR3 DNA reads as TGTGCCAGCATGGACAGGGTAAACACTGAAGCTTTCTTT.

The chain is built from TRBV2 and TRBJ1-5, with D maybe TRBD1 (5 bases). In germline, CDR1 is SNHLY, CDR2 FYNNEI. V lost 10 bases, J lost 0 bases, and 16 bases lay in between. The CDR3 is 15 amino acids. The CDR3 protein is CATKDTAGSNQPQHF. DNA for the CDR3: TGTGCCACTAAGGACACGGCTGGTAGCAATCAGCCCCAGCATTTT.

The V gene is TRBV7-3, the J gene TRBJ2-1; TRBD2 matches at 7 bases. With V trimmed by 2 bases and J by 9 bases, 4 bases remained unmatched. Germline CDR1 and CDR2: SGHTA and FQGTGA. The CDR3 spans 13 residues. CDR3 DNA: TGTGCCAGCAGCTTACCCCCGGGGGGTGAGCAGTTCTTC. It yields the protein CASSLPPGGEQFF.

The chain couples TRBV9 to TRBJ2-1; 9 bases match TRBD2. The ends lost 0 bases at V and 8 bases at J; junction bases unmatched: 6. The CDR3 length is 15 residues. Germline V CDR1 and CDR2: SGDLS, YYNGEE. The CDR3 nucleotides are TGTGCCAGCAGCGTAGCTGCGGGAGGGCCAGATGAGCAGTTCTTC. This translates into CASSVAAGGPDEQFF.

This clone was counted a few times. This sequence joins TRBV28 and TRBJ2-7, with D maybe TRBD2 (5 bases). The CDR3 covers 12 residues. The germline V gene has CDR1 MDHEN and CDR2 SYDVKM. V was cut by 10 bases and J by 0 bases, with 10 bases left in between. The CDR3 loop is CATDTSSYEQYF. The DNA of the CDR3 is TGTGCCACCGACACTAGCTCCTACGAGCAGTACTTC.

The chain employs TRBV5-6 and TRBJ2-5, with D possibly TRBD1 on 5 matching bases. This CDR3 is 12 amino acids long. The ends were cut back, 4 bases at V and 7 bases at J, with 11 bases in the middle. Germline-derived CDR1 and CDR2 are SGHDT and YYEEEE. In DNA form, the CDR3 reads TGTGCCAGCAGCCCAGGGTTGGGGACCCAGTACTTC. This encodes CASSPGLGTQYF.

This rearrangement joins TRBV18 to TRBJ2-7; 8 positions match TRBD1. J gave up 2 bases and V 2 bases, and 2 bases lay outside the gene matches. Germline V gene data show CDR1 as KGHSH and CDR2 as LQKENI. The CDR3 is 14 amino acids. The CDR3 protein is CASSPGQGTYEQYF. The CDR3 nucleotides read TGTGCCAGCTCACCAGGACAGGGCACCTACGAGCAGTACTTC.